This is a list of T cell receptor beta chains from one sample in a study of OX40 agonist ivuxolimab in advanced cancers. Repertoires were generated with immunoSEQ multiplex PCR, while TCRdb's copy carries only in-frame clones and drops some. The sample has about 46,000 clones; more than 80% are singletons. The material sequenced was CD4+ or CD8+ T cells sorted from blood, taken in a trial of the OX40 agonist ivuxolimab. The receptors derive from an adult with an advanced solid tumor such as melanoma, head and neck, liver or kidney cancer. Both conserved end residues are part of each CDR3. D genes are given only for firm matches. Not all rows give a size; the values are once, few, many and, for expanded clones, a class.

TRBV30	.	TRBJ2-7	.	CAWTTAYEQYF	TGTGCCTGGACAACGGCCTACGAGCAGTACTTC
TRBV5-1	.	TRBJ1-1	.	CASSLDGGLVYTEAFF	TGCGCCAGCAGCTTGGATGGAGGGTTGGTGTACACTGAAGCTTTCTTT
TRBV7-9	.	TRBJ1-2	once	CASSLSRVDYGYTF	TGTGCCAGCAGCTTATCCAGGGTAGACTATGGCTACACCTTC
TRBV11-3	TRBD2	TRBJ2-1	.	CASSISGSPYNEQFF	TGTGCCAGCAGCATAAGCGGGAGCCCCTACAATGAGCAGTTCTTC
TRBV6-5	.	TRBJ1-1	once	CASRITGWPEAFF	TGTGCCAGCAGAATCACAGGGTGGCCTGAAGCTTTCTTT
TRBV9	.	TRBJ2-7	once	CASSVDDMDTGPDEQYF	TGTGCCAGCAGCGTAGATGATATGGACACGGGACCTGACGAGCAGTACTTC
TRBV6-4	.	TRBJ2-2	.	CASSDGANTGELFF	TGTGCCAGCAGTGACGGCGCCAACACCGGGGAGCTGTTTTTT
TRBV12-5	.	TRBJ1-1	once	CASGLVNRGYNTEAFF	TGTGCTAGTGGTTTGGTAAATCGGGGCTATAACACTGAAGCTTTCTTT
TRBV19	.	TRBJ1-1	.	CASSISRAGAFF	TGTGCCAGTAGTATAAGCAGGGCTGGAGCTTTCTTT
TRBV4-1	TRBD1	TRBJ1-3	.	CASSQGQGASGNTIYF	TGCGCCAGCAGCCAAGGACAGGGGGCTAGTGGAAACACCATATATTTT
TRBV29-1	.	TRBJ1-2	.	CSVEGVGLLYGYTF	TGCAGCGTTGAAGGGGTGGGACTCTTGTATGGCTACACCTTC
TRBV7-9	TRBD1	TRBJ1-4	.	CASSLVGTGILGYEKLFF	TGTGCCAGCAGCTTAGTTGGGACAGGGATATTGGGGTATGAAAAACTGTTTTTT
TRBV7-2	.	TRBJ1-6	.	CASSFWDNDSPLHF	TGTGCCAGCAGCTTCTGGGACAATGATTCACCCCTCCACTTT
TRBV9	.	TRBJ1-5	.	CASSAEGRQPQHF	TGTGCCAGCAGCGCCGAGGGGAGGCAGCCCCAGCATTTT
TRBV6-5	.	TRBJ1-6	.	CASSYGFGMTYSPLHF	TGTGCCAGCAGTTACGGTTTCGGGATGACTTATTCACCCCTCCACTTT
TRBV6-4	TRBD2	TRBJ2-3	.	CASSDSASGGAVDTQYF	TGTGCCAGCAGCGACTCCGCTAGCGGGGGGGCCGTAGATACGCAGTATTTT
TRBV9	.	TRBJ2-7	.	CASGQSRDGPSYEQYF	TGTGCCAGCGGTCAGAGTCGTGACGGGCCCTCCTACGAGCAGTACTTC
TRBV14	TRBD2	TRBJ2-1	.	CASSQVGLAAYNEQFF	TGTGCCAGCAGCCAGGTAGGACTAGCGGCCTACAATGAGCAGTTCTTC
TRBV9	.	TRBJ1-5	.	CASRSTSGSNQPQHF	TGTGCCAGCAGGTCAACGTCGGGGAGCAATCAGCCCCAGCATTTT
TRBV19	.	TRBJ1-1	once	CASSIDPQGNTEAFF	TGTGCCAGTAGTATAGATCCACAGGGGAACACTGAAGCTTTCTTT
TRBV6-5	.	TRBJ2-1	.	CASIGQAGGYNEQFF	TGTGCCAGCATAGGCCAGGCAGGAGGATACAATGAGCAGTTCTTC
TRBV5-6	TRBD2	TRBJ2-2	.	CASSLIMREGVGELFF	TGTGCCAGCAGCTTGATTATGAGGGAGGGTGTCGGGGAGCTGTTTTTT
TRBV6-5	TRBD1	TRBJ2-7	.	CASSPGQGSYEQYF	TGTGCCAGCAGTCCGGGACAGGGTTCCTACGAGCAGTACTTC
TRBV4-2	.	TRBJ1-1	.	CASSQDLWNTEAFF	TGTGCCAGCAGCCAAGATCTATGGAACACTGAAGCTTTCTTT
TRBV7-3	TRBD2	TRBJ2-3	.	CASSPSGTGTDTQYF	TGTGCCAGCAGCCCCAGCGGGACTGGCACAGATACGCAGTATTTT
TRBV7-2	.	TRBJ2-7	.	CASYPRIGGRGPYEQYF	TGTGCCAGCTACCCAAGGATAGGGGGGAGGGGGCCCTACGAGCAGTACTTC
TRBV19	TRBD1	TRBJ2-4	.	CASSDIDRGSLAKNIQYF	TGTGCCAGTAGTGATATCGACAGGGGTAGTCTGGCCAAAAACATTCAGTACTTC
TRBV4-2	TRBD2	TRBJ2-1	few	CASRFTSDSYNEQFF	TGTGCCAGCAGATTCACTAGCGACTCCTACAATGAGCAGTTCTTC
TRBV10-3	.	TRBJ1-1	.	CAIKVWQGGMNTEAFF	TGTGCCATCAAGGTGTGGCAGGGTGGGATGAACACTGAAGCTTTCTTT
TRBV15	TRBD2	TRBJ2-1	.	CATSREAGGGSEQFF	TGTGCCACCAGCAGAGAGGCGGGGGGAGGGAGTGAGCAGTTCTTC
TRBV7-2	.	TRBJ2-2	.	CASRSRDLGYTGELFF	TGTGCCAGCAGGTCCCGGGACTTGGGGTACACCGGGGAGCTGTTTTTT
TRBV4-2	.	TRBJ2-2	.	CASTFAATNTGELFF	TGTGCCAGCACCTTTGCGGCAACGAACACCGGGGAGCTGTTTTTT
TRBV10-3	TRBD2	TRBJ2-7	.	CAISPSGASYEQYF	TGTGCCATCAGCCCTAGCGGGGCCTCCTACGAGCAGTACTTC
TRBV4-3	.	TRBJ2-7	once	CASSPVRFSYEQYF	TGCGCCAGCAGTCCTGTAAGATTCTCCTACGAGCAGTACTTC
TRBV19	.	TRBJ2-1	once	CASSMGPSEFF	TGTGCCAGTAGTATGGGCCCGTCGGAGTTCTTC
TRBV29-1	.	TRBJ1-2	few	CSVAQPPYGYTF	TGCAGCGTGGCACAGCCTCCCTATGGCTACACCTTC
TRBV29-1	.	TRBJ1-1	.	CSVLQAFTEAFF	TGCAGCGTCCTCCAGGCTTTCACTGAAGCTTTCTTT
TRBV9	.	TRBJ1-2	.	CASRHSGGEGYGYTF	TGTGCCAGCAGACACTCAGGAGGGGAAGGCTATGGCTACACCTTC
TRBV4-3	.	TRBJ2-7	.	CASSQGPLSTGLSYEQYF	TGCGCCAGCAGCCAAGGCCCCCTCTCGACAGGACTCTCCTACGAGCAGTACTTC
TRBV9	.	TRBJ1-1	.	CASSVSGTEAFF	TGTGCCAGCAGCGTAAGTGGGACTGAAGCTTTCTTT
TRBV9	.	TRBJ2-3	.	CASSLGGPSTDTQYF	TGTGCCAGCAGTCTAGGGGGGCCGAGCACAGATACGCAGTATTTT
TRBV5-1	.	TRBJ1-2	.	CASSLTGGAGYGYTF	TGCGCCAGCAGCTTGACTGGGGGCGCGGGCTATGGCTACACCTTC
TRBV4-2	TRBD1	TRBJ2-1	few	CASSLIYGTGGSYNEQFF	TGTGCCAGCAGCTTAATTTATGGGACAGGGGGCTCCTACAATGAGCAGTTCTTC
TRBV19	.	TRBJ2-7	.	CASSTGTSFYEQYF	TGTGCCAGTAGTACCGGGACTTCCTTCTACGAGCAGTACTTC
TRBV27	.	TRBJ1-2	.	CASPVGGTDYGYTF	TGTGCCAGCCCCGTAGGAGGTACGGACTATGGCTACACCTTC
TRBV7-8	.	TRBJ2-2	few	CASSGYNTNTGELFF	TGTGCCAGCAGCGGCTACAATACGAACACCGGGGAGCTGTTTTTT
TRBV7-9	.	TRBJ2-6	once	CASSASLVSGANVLTF	TGTGCCAGCAGTGCATCGCTGGTGTCAGGGGCCAACGTCCTGACTTTC
TRBV5-6	TRBD1	TRBJ2-7	.	CASSFLGTGGYEQYF	TGTGCCAGCAGCTTTCTCGGGACAGGGGGTTACGAGCAGTACTTC
TRBV2	.	TRBJ1-2	.	CASSEGPAYGYTF	TGTGCCAGCAGTGAAGGTCCAGCCTATGGCTACACCTTC
TRBV10-3	.	TRBJ2-7	.	CAIRDSYEQYF	TGTGCCATCAGGGACAGCTACGAGCAGTACTTC
TRBV9	TRBD2	TRBJ2-3	.	CASSVSGSTDTQYF	TGTGCCAGCAGCGTTAGCGGGAGCACAGATACGCAGTATTTT
TRBV10-1	TRBD1	TRBJ2-7	.	CASTLQGTPYEQYF	TGCGCCAGCACCCTACAGGGGACCCCCTACGAGCAGTACTTC
TRBV29-1	.	TRBJ1-1	.	CSFDRGLNTEAFF	TGCAGCTTTGATAGAGGTTTGAACACTGAAGCTTTCTTT
TRBV4-3	TRBD2	TRBJ2-2	.	CASSQDRGSGRNTGELFF	TGCGCCAGCAGCCAAGACCGAGGTAGCGGGAGGAACACCGGGGAGCTGTTTTTT
TRBV28	TRBD1	TRBJ1-6	.	CASSFQGGNSPLHF	TGTGCCAGCAGTTTTCAGGGGGGTAATTCACCCCTCCACTTT